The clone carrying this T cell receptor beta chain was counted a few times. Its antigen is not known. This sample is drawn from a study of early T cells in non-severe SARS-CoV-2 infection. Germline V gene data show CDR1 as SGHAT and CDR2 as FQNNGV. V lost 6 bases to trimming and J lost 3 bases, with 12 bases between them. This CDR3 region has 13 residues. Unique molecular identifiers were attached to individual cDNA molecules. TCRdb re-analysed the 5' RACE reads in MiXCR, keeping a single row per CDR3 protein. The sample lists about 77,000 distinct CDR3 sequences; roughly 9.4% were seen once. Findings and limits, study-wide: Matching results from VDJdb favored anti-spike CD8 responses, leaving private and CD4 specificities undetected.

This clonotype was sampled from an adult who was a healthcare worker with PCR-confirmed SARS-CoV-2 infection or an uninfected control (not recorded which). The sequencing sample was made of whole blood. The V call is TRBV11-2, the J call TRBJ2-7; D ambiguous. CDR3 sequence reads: CASSPRLLYEQYF. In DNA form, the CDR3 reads TGTGCCAGCAGTCCCCGGCTCCTCTACGAGCAGTACTTC. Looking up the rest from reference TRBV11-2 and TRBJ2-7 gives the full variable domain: EAGVAQSPRYKIIEKRQSVAFWCNPISGHATLYWYQQILGQGPKLLIQFQNNGVVDDSQLPKDRFSAERLKGVDSTLKIQPAKLEDSAVYLCASSPRLLYEQYFGPGTRLTVT.